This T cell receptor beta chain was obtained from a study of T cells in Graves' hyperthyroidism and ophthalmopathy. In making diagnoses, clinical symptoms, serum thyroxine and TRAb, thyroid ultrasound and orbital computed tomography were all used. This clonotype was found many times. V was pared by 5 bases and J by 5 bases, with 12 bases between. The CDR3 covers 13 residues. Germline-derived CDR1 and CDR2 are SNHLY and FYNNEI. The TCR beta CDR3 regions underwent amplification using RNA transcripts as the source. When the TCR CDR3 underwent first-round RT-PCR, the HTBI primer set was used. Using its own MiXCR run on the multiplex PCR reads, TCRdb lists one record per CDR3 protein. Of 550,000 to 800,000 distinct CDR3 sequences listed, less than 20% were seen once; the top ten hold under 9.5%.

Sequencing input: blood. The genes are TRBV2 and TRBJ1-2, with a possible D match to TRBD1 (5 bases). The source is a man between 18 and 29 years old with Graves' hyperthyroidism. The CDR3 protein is CASSPGPRYGYTF. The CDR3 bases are TGTGCCAGCAGTCCGGGACCGCGGTATGGCTACACCTTC.